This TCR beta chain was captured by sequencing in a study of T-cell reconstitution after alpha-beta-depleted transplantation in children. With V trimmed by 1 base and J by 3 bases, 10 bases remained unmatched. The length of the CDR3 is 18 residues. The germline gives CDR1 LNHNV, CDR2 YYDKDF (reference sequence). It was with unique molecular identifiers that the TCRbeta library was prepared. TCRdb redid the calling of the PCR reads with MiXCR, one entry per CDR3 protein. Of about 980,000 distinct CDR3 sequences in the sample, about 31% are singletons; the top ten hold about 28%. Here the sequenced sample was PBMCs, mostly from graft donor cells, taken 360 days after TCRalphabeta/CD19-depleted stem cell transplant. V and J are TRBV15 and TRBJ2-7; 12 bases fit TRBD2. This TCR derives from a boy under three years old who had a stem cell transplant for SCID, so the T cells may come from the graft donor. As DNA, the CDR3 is TGTGCCACCAGCAGAGGTAGGGGGACTAGCGGGCTACGCTACGAGCAGTACTTC. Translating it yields CATSRGRGTSGLRYEQYF.